Reported below is one TCR beta chain. The method was immunoSEQ multiplex PCR; TCRdb's version includes in-frame clones alone and lacks a portion of them. In the table there are 9,500 to 15,000 clones, roughly four fifths of which are singletons. CDR1 and CDR2 from the germline V gene are MDHEN and SYDVKM. The CDR3 length is 14 residues. V was shortened by 0 bases and J by 2 bases, with 7 bases between the two germline ends. CD4+ cells and CD8+ cells were each obtained through positive magnetic bead selection, and their purity was assessed by flow cytometry. The sample comes from a study of somatic mutations in cytotoxic T cells in rheumatoid arthritis.

The source material was CD8+ T cells sorted from blood. This clonotype was sampled from a woman aged 55-69 years in good health. The rearrangement joins TRBV28 to TRBJ2-5; D gene uncertain. CDR3 amino acids: CASSLWAVQETQYF. The CDR3 DNA follows: TGTGCCAGCAGTTTATGGGCGGTTCAAGAGACCCAGTACTTC.